The 25 T cell receptor beta chains listed next were all sequenced from one sample in a study of T cells in Graves' hyperthyroidism and ophthalmopathy. Researchers took RNA transcripts and amplified the TCR beta CDR3 regions from them. HTBI primers were the set used in a first-round RT-PCR of the TCR CDR3. MiXCR was run by TCRdb on the multiplex PCR reads, yielding one entry per CDR3 protein. The sample contains approximately 330,000 distinct CDR3 sequences, around a sixth of which appear only once. Input material: blood. These receptors were obtained from a woman aged 45-65 years with Graves' hyperthyroidism.

The chain has TRBV7-2 and TRBJ1-5; perhaps TRBD1 as D (5 bases). CDR3 length: 14 residues. The ends were cut back, 3 bases at V and 5 bases at J, with 11 bases in the middle. Germline V gives CDR1 SGHTA, CDR2 FQGNSA. The CDR3 region has the DNA TGTGCCAGCAGCTTCACGCAGGGTTATCAGCCCCAGCATTTT. Protein sequence: CASSFTQGYQPQHF.

This clonotype has a handful of counts. This rearrangement joins TRBV12-3 or TRBV12-4 to TRBJ2-1; 9 bases are shared with TRBD2. Trimming cost V 5 bases and J 8 bases; bases outside gene matches: 10. The CDR3 length is 15 residues. Here the CDR3 reads CASSGGTSSVDEQFF. The CDR3 DNA follows: TGTGCCAGCAGTGGTGGGACTAGCTCCGTCGATGAGCAGTTCTTC.

This clonotype was counted at least ten times. The V gene is TRBV27, the J gene TRBJ2-1, with 8 bases aligning to TRBD1. The CDR3 has 16 amino acids. Germline CDR1 and CDR2: MNHEY and SMNVEV (reference sequence). V lost 5 bases, J lost 7 bases, and 13 bases stayed unmatched. The CDR3 sequence is CASSRYPGTGTNEQFF. CDR3 nucleotides: TGTGCCAGCAGTCGTTATCCCGGGACAGGAACGAATGAGCAGTTCTTC.

With respect to this clonotype: This may come from a read error, since a much larger clone is one base off. This sequence joins TRBV10-1 and TRBJ1-5, with a weak D call TRBD1 (5 bases). Germline V gene lookup returns CDR1 WNHNN and CDR2 SYGVQD (reference sequence). The CDR3 has 15 amino acids. Trimming shortened V by 8 bases and J by 3 bases, and 17 bases separated the two germline ends. The CDR3 DNA follows: TGCGCCAGCGACAGAAAGGGTTGGGTCAATCAGCCCCAGCATTTT. Translation: CASDRKGWVNQPQHF.

There are a few counts of this clonotype. The genes are TRBV25-1 and TRBJ2-5, with a tentative D call TRBD2 (5 bases). Trimming stripped 3 bases from V and 0 bases from J, with 14 bases between. The CDR3 consists of 16 residues. Looked up from germline, CDR1 is MGHDK and CDR2 is SYGVNS. CDR3 nucleotide sequence: TGTGCCAGCAGTGACCCCGGGGTGACTCACCAAGAGACCCAGTACTTC. Its translation: CASSDPGVTHQETQYF.

This clonotype was detected ten times or more. This chain joins TRBV3-1 and TRBJ2-1; possibly TRBD1 for D (5 bases). Germline V lookup: CDR1 LGHDT, CDR2 YNNKEL (reference sequence). Deletions cut 2 bases from V and 6 bases from J, with 17 bases between. The CDR3 sequence is 16 residues long. The CDR3 here is CASSQRQPSMANEQFF. The CDR3 nucleotides are TGTGCCAGCAGCCAAAGACAGCCCTCCATGGCCAATGAGCAGTTCTTC.

This clonotype was seen many times. This chain uses TRBV20-1 with TRBJ2-3; TRBD1 matches 8 bases. Germline values: CDR1 DFQATT, CDR2 SNEGSKA (reference sequence). The trim removed 1 base at V and 6 bases at J, leaving 6 bases unmatched. The CDR3 is made up of 14 amino acids. CDR3 in DNA: TGCAGTGCTAGAGGGCAACAGGGGGAGGATACGCAGTATTTT. This translates into CSARGQQGEDTQYF.

The J gene is TRBJ1-5, the V gene TRBV6-1; D remains ambiguous. Trimming removed 1 base from V and 10 bases from J, with 8 bases in between. This CDR3 has 12 amino acids. Germline loops: CDR1 MNHNS, CDR2 SASEGT. The DNA of the CDR3 is TGTGCCAGCAGTGAAGTACTCGGACCCCAGCATTTT. It translates to CASSEVLGPQHF.

This clonotype occurred many times. This chain uses TRBV9 with TRBJ2-7, with D possibly being TRBD1 (6 bases). This CDR3 comprises 16 residues. V lost 0 bases and J 6 bases, leaving 19 bases between the germline ends. Germline CDR1 reads SGDLS; CDR2 reads YYNGEE. CDR3 nucleotide sequence: TGTGCCAGCAGCGTAGCGGTGAACAGGGTAGGCTGCGAGCAGTACTTC. It codes for CASSVAVNRVGCEQYF.

This clonotype appeared a few times. This rearrangement joins TRBV29-1 to TRBJ1-4, with TRBD1 matching 9 bases. After removal of 3 bases from V and 8 bases from J, the junction contained 4 bases not matched to a gene. This CDR3 is 13 amino acids long. Germline V gene lookup returns CDR1 SQVTM and CDR2 ANQGSEA. As DNA, the CDR3 is TGCAGCGTTGATCCGGGACAGGGAGAAAAACTGTTTTTT. Its translation is CSVDPGQGEKLFF.

The rearrangement links TRBV20-1 to TRBJ1-4, with D maybe TRBD1 (5 bases). V was trimmed by 6 bases and J by 8 bases, leaving 19 bases between them. The CDR3 is 14 residues long. Looked up from germline, CDR1 is DFQATT and CDR2 is SNEGSKA (reference sequence). CDR3 bases: TGCAGTGCCCTGACGGGTCCAGGGAGGGAAAAACTGTTTTTT. Residues: CSALTGPGREKLFF.

This clonotype came up a few times. The J gene is TRBJ2-2, the V gene TRBV28, with TRBD2 matching 8 bases. The CDR3 has 15 amino acids. V shed 4 bases, J shed 7 bases, and the junction held 8 bases outside the gene matches. Per the germline V gene, CDR1 is MDHEN and CDR2 is SYDVKM. The CDR3 loop is CASSSSGRLGGELFF. CDR3 DNA sequence: TGTGCCAGCAGTTCCAGCGGGAGACTAGGCGGGGAGCTGTTTTTT.

This clonotype came up once. This may stem from a read error, because a much larger clone lies one nucleotide away. The V gene is TRBV5-5, the J gene TRBJ2-1; weak D call: TRBD2 (5 bases). The V gene's germline CDR1 is SGHKS and CDR2 YYEKEE (reference sequence). Trimming left V 0 bases short and J 13 bases short, with 11 bases between. The CDR3 runs to 12 residues. The CDR3 reads CASSLEMSGQFF. The CDR3 DNA sequence: TGTGCCAGCAGCTTGGAGATGAGCGGACAGTTCTTC.

This clonotype was counted many times. This chain joins TRBV5-1 and TRBJ2-5; D possibly matches TRBD1 or TRBD2 (5 bases each). This CDR3 has 16 amino acids. The germline gives CDR1 SGHRS, CDR2 YFSETQ. Trimming stripped 4 bases from V and 1 base from J, with 17 bases between. The CDR3 loop is CASSPYPGTVQETQYF. The DNA of the CDR3 is TGCGCCAGCAGCCCCTACCCCGGGACCGTCCAAGAGACCCAGTACTTC. Supplemented by reference TRBV5-1 and TRBJ2-5, the full variable domain reads KAGVTQTPRYLIKTRGQQVTLSCSPISGHRSVSWYQQTPGQGLQFLFEYFSETQRNKGNFPGRFSGRQFSNSRSEMNVSTLELGDSALYLCASSPYPGTVQETQYFGPGTRLLVL.

The CDR3, as DNA: TGTGCCAGCAGTGGGCTAGCGGGGGGGACCCAGTACTTC. This gives the protein CASSGLAGGTQYF. This chain joins TRBV2 and TRBJ2-5; 11 nucleotides align to TRBD2. CDR1 SNHLY and CDR2 FYNNEI come from the germline V gene. V lost 4 bases, J lost 7 bases, and 2 bases stayed unmatched. This CDR3 has 13 residues.

A note on this clonotype: A read error is possible here, since a much larger clone lies one base away. The chain has TRBV28 and TRBJ2-1; D is unclear. This CDR3 comprises 12 residues. CDR1 and CDR2 from the germline V gene are MDHEN and SYDVKM. Trimming pared 6 bases from V and 6 bases from J, leaving 9 bases between. The chain's CDR3 is CASSAPLNEQFF. The CDR3 bases are TGTGCCAGCAGCGCTCCCCTCAATGAGCAGTTCTTC.

This clonotype was counted a few times. The chain links TRBV20-1 to TRBJ1-2, with TRBD1 matching 9 bases. Unmatched junction bases numbered 1, after V lost 1 base and J lost 7 bases. The CDR3 sequence is 12 residues long. Germline V gene data show CDR1 as DFQATT and CDR2 as SNEGSKA (reference sequence). The CDR3 DNA sequence: TGCAGTGCTAGAGGGACAGGGGTTGGCTACACCTTC. This translates into CSARGTGVGYTF.

This clonotype was seen a few times. V gene TRBV4-3 combines with J gene TRBJ2-1; 12 positions agree with TRBD2. CDR1 LGHNA and CDR2 YSLEER come from the germline V gene. There are 16 residues in the CDR3. J was trimmed by 5 bases and V by 3 bases; bases with no gene match: 5. The CDR3 here is CASSHPRTSGDNEQFF. The CDR3 nucleotides read TGCGCCAGCAGCCATCCCCGGACTAGCGGGGACAATGAGCAGTTCTTC.

The J gene is TRBJ2-1, the V gene TRBV9, with 13 bases aligning to TRBD2. The germline V gene encodes CDR1 SGDLS and CDR2 YYNGEE. The CDR3 extends over 15 amino acids. J gave up 2 bases and V 7 bases, and 3 bases lay outside the gene matches. The CDR3, as DNA: TGTGCCAGCGGGGGACTAGCGGGGCCCTACAATGAGCAGTTCTTC. Translated: CASGGLAGPYNEQFF.

This clonotype was counted at least ten times. The chain uses TRBV20-1 and TRBJ1-6; 9 bases agree with TRBD1. After removal of 5 bases from V and 9 bases from J, the junction contained 5 bases not matched to a gene. The CDR3 spans 13 residues. In germline, CDR1 is DFQATT, CDR2 SNEGSKA (reference sequence). Here the CDR3 reads CSARTGEGSPLHF. Here the CDR3 DNA reads TGCAGTGCTCGGACAGGGGAAGGTTCACCCCTCCACTTT.

V and J are TRBV28 and TRBJ1-2; TRBD1 matches at 7 bases. Germline values: CDR1 MDHEN, CDR2 SYDVKM. The V gene end was trimmed by 4 bases and the J gene end by 0 bases; junction bases not matched to a gene: 11. This CDR3 comprises 17 residues. The CDR3, as DNA: TGTGCCAGCAGTTCAGGGACAGCGTCCAATGCTAACTATGGCTACACCTTC. This codes for CASSSGTASNANYGYTF.

A word on this clonotype: One base away lies a much larger clone, so this may be a sequencing read error. This chain's CDR3 is CASRPTLDDINEKLFF. CDR3 coding DNA: TGTGCCAGCAGACCCACCCTCGACGACATAAATGAAAAACTGTTTTTT. V and J are TRBV12-3 or TRBV12-4 and TRBJ1-4; D remains ambiguous. V shed 6 bases and J shed 5 bases, with 19 bases lying between them. CDR3 length equals 16 residues.

This clonotype was seen more than once but under ten times. The V call is TRBV12-3 or TRBV12-4, the J call TRBJ1-2; tentative D call: TRBD1 (5 bases). The V and J ends lost 5 bases and 4 bases respectively, with 11 bases between them. This CDR3 comprises 13 residues. CDR3 nucleotides: TGTGCCAGCAGTCTGACGGGGCCCTATGGCTACACCTTC. Translating gives CASSLTGPYGYTF.

In this sample, this clonotype turned up a few times. The chain recombines TRBV7-3 with TRBJ1-6; D unresolved. There are 15 residues in the CDR3. The V gene's germline CDR1 is SGHTA and CDR2 FQGTGA. Trimming removed 2 bases from V and 10 bases from J, with 15 bases in between. CDR3 sequence (DNA): TGTGCCAGCAGCTTAGTTGGCGGGTTGGTGTCACCCCTCCACTTT. Its translation is CASSLVGGLVSPLHF.

This rearrangement joins TRBV18 to TRBJ2-2; 8 bases map to TRBD1. After removal of 4 bases from V and 1 base from J, the junction contained 8 bases not matched to a gene. CDR1 is KGHSH and CDR2 is LQKENI in the germline V gene. The CDR3 loop spans 17 amino acids. CDR3 sequence (DNA): TGTGCCAGCTCACGCGCACCGGGACAGGAGAACACCGGGGAGCTGTTTTTT. Encoded protein: CASSRAPGQENTGELFF.